This T cell receptor beta chain was sequenced in a study of T-cell memory formation after mild COVID-19. Regarding the study as a whole: Mostly located in CM and EM were contracting CD4+ clones, with contracting CD8+ clones located in EMRA. SARS-CoV-2 specificity of second-wave clones peaking day 37 was unconfirmed. A second wave expanding day 15 to 37 was CD4+-biased; contracting clones were balanced.

From germline, CDR1 is MNHEY and CDR2 SMNVEV (reference sequence). V was shortened by 5 bases and J by 0 bases, with 10 bases between the two germline ends. This CDR3 has 14 amino acids. This clonotype was seen many times. What it recognizes is unknown. 5'RACE with constant-segment primers yielded barcoded, UMI-tagged TCR alpha and TCR beta cDNA libraries. In TCRdb, the 5' RACE reads were re-called with MiXCR into one record per CDR3 protein. The sample comprises approximately 490,000 distinct CDR3 sequences, about a fifth of which are singletons, and around 12% rests with the top ten. The sample was PBMCs or a T cell subset sorted from them (not recorded which). This sequence joins TRBV27 and TRBJ1-1; TRBD1 is a possible D gene (6 bases). The receptor comes from an adult woman who had mild COVID-19 (a few samples of this study predate the infection). Cell type and time point are not known. CDR3 loop: CASSPHRVNTEAFF. The CDR3 nucleotides read TGTGCCAGCAGTCCGCACAGGGTGAACACTGAAGCTTTCTTT.